Listed here are 4 T cell receptor beta chains from one sample, sequenced in a study of graft-versus-host responses after intestinal transplantation. The repertoire was sequenced with immunoSEQ multiplex PCR; TCRdb's copy has only in-frame clones and lacks some. Of approximately 70,000 clones in the sample, roughly 89% are singletons; the top ten hold 6.5% to 8%. The starting material was bone marrow, obtained approximately 100 weeks after intestinal transplantation. The source of these receptors is a human patient who received an intestinal transplant, so some T cells may come from the graft donor.

The chain carries TRBV19 and TRBJ2-7, with 10 positions matching TRBD1. This CDR3 contains 14 residues. Germline V gives CDR1 LNHDA, CDR2 SQIVND (reference sequence). V was pared by 5 bases and J by 6 bases, with 7 bases of the junction left unmatched. The CDR3 loop reads CASSPRTGGGEQYF. As DNA, the CDR3 is TGTGCCAGTAGTCCCCGGACAGGGGGAGGCGAGCAGTACTTC.

This rearrangement joins TRBV9 to TRBJ2-7; 10 bases are shared with TRBD2. CDR3 length equals 15 residues. Germline loops: CDR1 SGDLS, CDR2 YYNGEE. After removal of 2 bases from V and 4 bases from J, the junction contained 6 bases not matched to a gene. CDR3 region: CASSVGTSVGYEQYF. CDR3 sequence (DNA): TGTGCCAGCAGCGTCGGGACTAGCGTTGGGTACGAGCAGTACTTC.

This clone showed up just once. CDR3 coding DNA: TGCACCAGCAGCCAAGACGCGAGGACTAGCGGGGGAGAGACCCAGTACTTC. This sequence encodes CTSSQDARTSGGETQYF. V usage is TRBV1 and J usage is TRBJ2-5; TRBD2 is taken as the D call from the table, unchecked against the DNA. TRBV1 counts as a pseudogene. This CDR3 is built from 17 residues.

The rearrangement links TRBV18 to TRBJ1-5; D might be TRBD1 (6 bases). In germline, CDR1 is KGHSH, CDR2 LQKENI. Trimming removed 5 bases from V and 2 bases from J, with 16 bases in between. This CDR3 region has 16 residues. This CDR3 is CASSRTGMIGNQPQHF. The CDR3 coding sequence is TGTGCCAGCTCAAGAACAGGGATGATCGGCAATCAGCCCCAGCATTTT.